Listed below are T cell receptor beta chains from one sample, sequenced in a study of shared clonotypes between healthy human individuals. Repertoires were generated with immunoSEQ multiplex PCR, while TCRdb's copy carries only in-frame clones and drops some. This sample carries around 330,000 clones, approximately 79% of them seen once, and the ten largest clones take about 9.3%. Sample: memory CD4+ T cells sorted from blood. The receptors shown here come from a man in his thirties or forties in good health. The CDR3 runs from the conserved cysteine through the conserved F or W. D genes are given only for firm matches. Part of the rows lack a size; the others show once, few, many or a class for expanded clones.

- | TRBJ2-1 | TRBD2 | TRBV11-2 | CASSPIGLAGYNEQFF | TGTGCCAGCAGCCCCATTGGGCTAGCGGGTTACAATGAGCAGTTCTTC
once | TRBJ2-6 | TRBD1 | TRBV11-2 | CASSPGTARTGANVLTF | TGTGCCAGCAGCCCCGGGACAGCCCGGACCGGGGCCAACGTCCTGACTTTC
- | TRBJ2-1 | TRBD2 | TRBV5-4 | CASSPRTSGIDNEQFF | TGTGCCAGCAGCCCACGGACTAGCGGGATCGACAATGAGCAGTTCTTC
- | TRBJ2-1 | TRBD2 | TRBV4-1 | CASSQSGTGRNEQFF | TGCGCCAGCAGCCAGAGCGGGACGGGGCGCAATGAGCAGTTCTTC
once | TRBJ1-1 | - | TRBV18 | CASSRGHSNTEAFF | TGTGCCAGCTCACGGGGACATTCGAACACTGAAGCTTTCTTT
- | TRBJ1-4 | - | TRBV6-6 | CASSTGTGDEKLFF | TGTGCCAGCAGCACCGGGACGGGCGATGAAAAACTGTTTTTT
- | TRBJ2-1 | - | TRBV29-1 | CSASDDEQFF | TGCAGCGCATCAGACGACGAGCAGTTCTTC
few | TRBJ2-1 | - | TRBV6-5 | CASSPRLVSDEQFF | TGTGCCAGCAGTCCCAGACTAGTTTCGGATGAGCAGTTCTTC
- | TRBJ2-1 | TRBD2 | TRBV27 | CASSSGGRAYNEQFF | TGTGCCAGCAGTTCAGGCGGGAGGGCCTACAATGAGCAGTTCTTC
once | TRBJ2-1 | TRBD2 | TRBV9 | CASSVATSGQSSYNEQFF | TGTGCCAGCAGCGTGGCTACTAGCGGGCAGAGCTCCTACAATGAGCAGTTCTTC
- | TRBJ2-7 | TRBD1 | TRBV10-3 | CAISADSGQESYEQYF | TGTGCCATCAGTGCGGATTCAGGACAGGAGTCCTACGAGCAGTACTTC
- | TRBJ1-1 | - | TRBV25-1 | CASKDTGNTEAFF | TGTGCCAGCAAAGATACGGGGAACACTGAAGCTTTCTTT
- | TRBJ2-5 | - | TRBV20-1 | CSALARDSQYF | TGCAGTGCCCTCGCTCGTGACTCTCAGTACTTC
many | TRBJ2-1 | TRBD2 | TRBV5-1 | CASSFFSSGYNEQFF | TGCGCCAGCAGCTTTTTTTCTAGCGGTTACAATGAGCAGTTCTTC
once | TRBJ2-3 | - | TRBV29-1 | CSVVYESDTQYF | TGCAGCGTTGTATATGAGTCGGATACGCAGTATTTT
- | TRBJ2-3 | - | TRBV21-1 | CASKPKTGLVLTDTQYF | TGTGCCAGCAAGCCTAAGACGGGACTAGTGCTAACAGATACGCAGTATTTT
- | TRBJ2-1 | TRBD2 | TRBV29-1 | CSVVPGLAGSRNEQFF | TGCAGCGTGGTTCCGGGACTAGCGGGATCGAGGAATGAGCAGTTCTTC
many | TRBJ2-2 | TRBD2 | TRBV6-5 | CASRPSGRFTGELFF | TGTGCCAGCAGACCCAGCGGGAGGTTTACCGGGGAGCTGTTTTTT
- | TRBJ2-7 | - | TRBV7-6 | CASSLAKRSEQYF | TGTGCCAGCAGCTTAGCGAAAAGGTCCGAGCAGTACTTC
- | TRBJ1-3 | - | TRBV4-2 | CASSQGTTGNTIYF | TGTGCCAGCAGCCAAGGTACGACTGGAAACACCATATATTTT
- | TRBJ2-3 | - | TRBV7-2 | CASSFWQGRDTQYF | TGTGCCAGCAGCTTTTGGCAGGGAAGAGATACGCAGTATTTT
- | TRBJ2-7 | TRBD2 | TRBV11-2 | CASSSGLVLYEQYF | TGTGCCAGCAGCTCGGGACTAGTTCTCTACGAGCAGTACTTC
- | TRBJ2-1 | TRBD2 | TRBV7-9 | CASSPPSGRANNEQFF | TGTGCCAGCAGCCCCCCTAGCGGGAGAGCCAACAATGAGCAGTTCTTC
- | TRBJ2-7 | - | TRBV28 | CASSPRGRDAYEQYF | TGTGCCAGCAGCCCGAGGGGTCGTGATGCCTACGAGCAGTACTTC
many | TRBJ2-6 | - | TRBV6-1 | CASSETPSGANVLTF | TGTGCCAGCAGTGAAACCCCCTCTGGGGCCAACGTCCTGACTTTC
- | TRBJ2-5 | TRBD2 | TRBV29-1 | CSAGSLAAKKIMETQYF | TGCAGCGCTGGGTCCCTAGCGGCAAAGAAGATTATGGAGACCCAGTACTTC
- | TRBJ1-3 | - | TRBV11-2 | CASSPDPGGFRNTIYF | TGTGCCAGCAGCCCCGATCCGGGGGGGTTCAGAAACACCATATATTTT
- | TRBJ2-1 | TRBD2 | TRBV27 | CATYASGIQSSYNEQFF | TGTGCCACCTATGCTAGCGGGATCCAAAGCTCCTACAATGAGCAGTTCTTC
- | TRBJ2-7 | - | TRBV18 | CASSPSALEGQYF | TGTGCCAGCTCACCGTCTGCCCTGGAAGGGCAGTACTTC
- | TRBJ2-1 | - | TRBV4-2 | CASSQGPGAGDRNEQFF | TGTGCCAGCAGCCAAGGTCCAGGGGCGGGAGATCGTAATGAGCAGTTCTTC
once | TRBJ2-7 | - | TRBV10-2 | CASSDGQTREQYF | TGCGCCAGCAGTGACGGACAGACTAGGGAGCAGTACTTC
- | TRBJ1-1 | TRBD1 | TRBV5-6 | CASSWDSGTDEAFF | TGTGCCAGCAGCTGGGACTCCGGGACAGACGAAGCTTTCTTT
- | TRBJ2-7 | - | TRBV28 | CASSTSRVFYEQYF | TGTGCCAGCAGTACCTCTAGGGTATTCTACGAGCAGTACTTC
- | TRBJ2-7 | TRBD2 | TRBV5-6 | CASSFIAGDRSSYEQYF | TGTGCCAGCAGCTTCATAGCGGGAGATAGGAGCTCCTACGAGCAGTACTTC
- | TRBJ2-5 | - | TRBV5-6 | CASSRAEQETQYF | TGTGCCAGCAGCCGAGCGGAACAAGAGACCCAGTACTTC
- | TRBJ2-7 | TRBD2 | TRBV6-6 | CASTPDGGSSYEQYF | TGTGCCAGCACCCCCGACGGCGGGAGCTCCTACGAGCAGTACTTC
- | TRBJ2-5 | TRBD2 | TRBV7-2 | CASSPMGLASETQYF | TGTGCCAGCAGCCCTATGGGACTAGCTTCGGAGACCCAGTACTTC
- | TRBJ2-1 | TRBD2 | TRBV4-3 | CASSQDPPGGGRNEQFF | TGCGCCAGCAGCCAAGATCCCCCGGGAGGGGGGAGGAATGAGCAGTTCTTC
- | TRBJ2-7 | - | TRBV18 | CASSPLEGSEQYF | TGTGCCAGCTCACCGCTTGAGGGCTCCGAGCAGTACTTC
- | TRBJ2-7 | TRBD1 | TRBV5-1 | CASSSLSPYGTGSYEQYF | TGCGCCAGCAGCTCCCTTTCTCCATACGGGACAGGCTCCTACGAGCAGTACTTC